The present entry profiles one T cell receptor (beta chain) with its context. The antigen is unknown. This entry belongs to a study of fetal regulatory T cell absence and autoimmunity. Germline lookup yields CDR1 MNHNS and CDR2 SASEGT. This CDR3 spans 14 amino acids. The V end lost 1 base, the J end lost 3 bases, and 9 bases lay between the germline ends. Study-wide points: Some top pancreas TCR clones were over 100-fold enriched versus cord blood. Broadly similar TRB gene family usage was seen in pancreas and cord blood.

This was a survey-level run. The table came from immunoSEQ multiplex PCR; TCRdb's copy has only in-frame clones and leaves some out. The sample lists some 50,000 clones, about four fifths occurring once. The V and J genes are TRBV6-1 and TRBJ1-2; D not certain. The clonotype comes from a newborn boy with IPEX syndrome. Sequences were obtained from cord blood. The CDR3 protein is CASSEEPAYYGYTF. The CDR3 bases are TGTGCCAGCAGTGAAGAACCGGCCTACTATGGCTACACCTTC.